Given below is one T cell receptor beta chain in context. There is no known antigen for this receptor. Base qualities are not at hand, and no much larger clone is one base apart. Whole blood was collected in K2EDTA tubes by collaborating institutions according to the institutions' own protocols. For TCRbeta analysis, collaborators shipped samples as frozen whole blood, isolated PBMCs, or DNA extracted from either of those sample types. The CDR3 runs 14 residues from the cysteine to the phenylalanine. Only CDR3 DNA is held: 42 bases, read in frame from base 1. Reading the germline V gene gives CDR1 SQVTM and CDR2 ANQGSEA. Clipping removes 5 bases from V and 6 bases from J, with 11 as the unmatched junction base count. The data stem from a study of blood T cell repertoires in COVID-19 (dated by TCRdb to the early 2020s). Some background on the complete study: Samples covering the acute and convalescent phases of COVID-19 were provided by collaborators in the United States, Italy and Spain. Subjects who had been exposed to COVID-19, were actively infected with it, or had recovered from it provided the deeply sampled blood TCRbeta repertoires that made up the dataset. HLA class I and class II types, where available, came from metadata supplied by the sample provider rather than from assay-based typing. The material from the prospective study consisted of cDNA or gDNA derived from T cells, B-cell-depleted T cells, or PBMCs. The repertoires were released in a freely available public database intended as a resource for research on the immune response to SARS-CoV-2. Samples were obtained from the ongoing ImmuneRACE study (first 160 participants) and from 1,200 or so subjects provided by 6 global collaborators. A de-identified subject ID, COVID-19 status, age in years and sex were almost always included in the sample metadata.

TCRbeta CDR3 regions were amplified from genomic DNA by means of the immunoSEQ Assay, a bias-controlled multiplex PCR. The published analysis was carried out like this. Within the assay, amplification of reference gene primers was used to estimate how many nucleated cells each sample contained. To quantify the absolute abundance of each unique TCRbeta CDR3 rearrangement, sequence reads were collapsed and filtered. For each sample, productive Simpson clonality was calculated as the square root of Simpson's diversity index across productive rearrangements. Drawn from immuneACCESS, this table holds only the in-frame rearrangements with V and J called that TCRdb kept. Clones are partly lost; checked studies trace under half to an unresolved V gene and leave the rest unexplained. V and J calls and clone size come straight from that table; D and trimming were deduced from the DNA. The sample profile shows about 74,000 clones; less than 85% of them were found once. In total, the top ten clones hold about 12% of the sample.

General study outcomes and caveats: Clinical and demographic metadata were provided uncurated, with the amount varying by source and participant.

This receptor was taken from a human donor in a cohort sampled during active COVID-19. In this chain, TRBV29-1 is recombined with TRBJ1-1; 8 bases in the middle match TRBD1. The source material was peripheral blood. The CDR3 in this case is CSVSRTGYLAEAFF. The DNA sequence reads TGCAGCGTTAGTCGGACAGGGTATCTCGCTGAAGCTTTCTTT.